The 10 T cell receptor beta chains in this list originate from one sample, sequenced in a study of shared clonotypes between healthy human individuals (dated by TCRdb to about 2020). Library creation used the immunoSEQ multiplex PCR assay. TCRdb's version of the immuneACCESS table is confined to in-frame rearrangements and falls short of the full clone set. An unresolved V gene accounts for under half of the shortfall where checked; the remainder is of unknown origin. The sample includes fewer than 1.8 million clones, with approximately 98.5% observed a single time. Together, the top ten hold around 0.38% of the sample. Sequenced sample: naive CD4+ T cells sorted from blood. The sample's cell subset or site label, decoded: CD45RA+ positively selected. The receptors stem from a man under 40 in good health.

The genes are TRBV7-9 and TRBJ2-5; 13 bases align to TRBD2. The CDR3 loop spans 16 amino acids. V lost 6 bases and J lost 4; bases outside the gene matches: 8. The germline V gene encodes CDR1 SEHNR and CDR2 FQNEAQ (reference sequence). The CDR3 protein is CASRRGLAGAPETQYF. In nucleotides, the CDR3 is TGTGCCAGCAGACGTGGACTAGCGGGAGCCCCAGAGACCCAGTACTTC. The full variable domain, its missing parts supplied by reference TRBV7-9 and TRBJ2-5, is DTGVSQNPRHKITKRGQNVTFRCDPISEHNRLYWYRQTLGQGPEFLTYFQNEAQLEKSRLLSDRFSAERPKGSFSTLEIQRTEQGDSAMYLCASRRGLAGAPETQYFGPGTRLLVL.

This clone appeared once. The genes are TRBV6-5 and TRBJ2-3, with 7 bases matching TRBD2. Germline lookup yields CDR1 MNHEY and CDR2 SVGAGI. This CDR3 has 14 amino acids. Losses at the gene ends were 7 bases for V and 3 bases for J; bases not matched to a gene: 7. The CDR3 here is CASTPQGLTDTQYF. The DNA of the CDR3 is TGTGCCAGCACTCCCCAGGGACTAACAGATACGCAGTATTTT.

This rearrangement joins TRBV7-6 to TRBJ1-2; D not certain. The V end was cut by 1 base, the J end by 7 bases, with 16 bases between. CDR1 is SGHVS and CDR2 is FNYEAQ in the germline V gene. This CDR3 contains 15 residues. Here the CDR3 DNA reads TGTGCCAGCAGCTTAGGCTTCAACCGGGCGGGTGGCTACACCTTC. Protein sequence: CASSLGFNRAGGYTF. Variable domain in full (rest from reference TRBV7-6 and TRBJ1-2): GAGVSQSPRYKVTKRGQDVALRCDPISGHVSLYWYRQALGQGPEFLTYFNYEAQQDKSGLPNDRFSAERPEGSISTLTIQRTEQRDSAMYRCASSLGFNRAGGYTFGSGTRLTVV.

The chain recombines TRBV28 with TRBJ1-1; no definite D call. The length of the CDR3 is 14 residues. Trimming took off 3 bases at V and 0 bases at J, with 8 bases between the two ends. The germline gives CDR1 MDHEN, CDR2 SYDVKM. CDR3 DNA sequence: TGTGCCAGCAGTTTTGATCAAGTGAACACTGAAGCTTTCTTT. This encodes CASSFDQVNTEAFF.

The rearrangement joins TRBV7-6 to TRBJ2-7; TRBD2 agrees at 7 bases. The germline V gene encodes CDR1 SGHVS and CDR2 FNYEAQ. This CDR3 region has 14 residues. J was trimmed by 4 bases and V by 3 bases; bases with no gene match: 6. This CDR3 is CASSFGAGDYEQYF. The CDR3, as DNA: TGTGCCAGCAGCTTCGGTGCGGGGGATTACGAGCAGTACTTC.

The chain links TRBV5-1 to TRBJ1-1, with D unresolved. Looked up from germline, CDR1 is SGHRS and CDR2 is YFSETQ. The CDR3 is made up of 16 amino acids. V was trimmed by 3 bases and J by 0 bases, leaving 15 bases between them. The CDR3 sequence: CASSSHLQVLNTEAFF. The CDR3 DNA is TGCGCCAGCAGCTCACACCTTCAGGTATTGAACACTGAAGCTTTCTTT.

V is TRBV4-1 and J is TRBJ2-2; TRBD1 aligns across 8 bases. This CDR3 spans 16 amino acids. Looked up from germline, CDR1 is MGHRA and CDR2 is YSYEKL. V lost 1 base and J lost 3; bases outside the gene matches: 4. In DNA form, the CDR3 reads TGCGCCAGCAGCCAAGCTTCAGGGGGCGACACCGGGGAGCTGTTTTTT. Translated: CASSQASGGDTGELFF.

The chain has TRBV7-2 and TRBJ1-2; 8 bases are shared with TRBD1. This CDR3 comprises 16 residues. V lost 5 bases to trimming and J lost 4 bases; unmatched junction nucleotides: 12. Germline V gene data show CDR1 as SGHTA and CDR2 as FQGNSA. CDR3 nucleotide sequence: TGTGCCAGCAGCGGTCAATCAACAGGGGGAGGCTATGGCTACACCTTC. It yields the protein CASSGQSTGGGYGYTF.

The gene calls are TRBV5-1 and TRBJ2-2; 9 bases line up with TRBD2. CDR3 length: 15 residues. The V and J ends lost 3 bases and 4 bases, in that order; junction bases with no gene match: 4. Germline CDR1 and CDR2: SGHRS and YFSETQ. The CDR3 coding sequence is TGCGCCAGCAGCTCGGGACTAGCAGTCACCGGGGAGCTGTTTTTT. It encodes CASSSGLAVTGELFF.

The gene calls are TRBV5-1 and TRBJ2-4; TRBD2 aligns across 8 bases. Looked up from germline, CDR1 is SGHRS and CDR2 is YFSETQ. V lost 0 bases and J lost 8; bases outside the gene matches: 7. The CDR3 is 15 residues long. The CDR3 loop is CASSLAKRESDIQYF. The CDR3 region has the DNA TGCGCCAGCAGCTTGGCCAAGCGGGAGTCGGACATTCAGTACTTC.